The present TCR beta chain was sequenced within a study of blood T cell repertoires in COVID-19. Study at large: The samples span acute and convalescent COVID-19 from the United States, Italy and Spain. In each case, the material was cDNA or gDNA derived from T cells, B-cell-depleted T cells, or PBMCs.

Profiling relied on immunoSEQ multiplex PCR, and the TCRdb table lists in-frame clones only, not all of them. The sample holds around 390,000 clones, around nine tenths seen once. The CDR3 consists of 15 residues. Germline CDR1 is SQVTM and CDR2 is ANQGSEA. V gave up 7 bases and J gave up 2 bases, with 20 bases separating them. Two negative PCRs, clearance, or symptom resolution characterized the recovered Cohort 3 donors. This sequence originates from a woman between 50 and 59 years old who had recovered from COVID-19. The sample taken for sequencing was PBMCs or T cells enriched from blood (not recorded which). V gene TRBV29-1 combines with J gene TRBJ1-1, with D tentatively TRBD1 (6 bases). CDR3 nucleotides: TGCAGCGCTGTTACCGGACAGAACGGTAACACTGAAGCTTTCTTT. Translating it yields CSAVTGQNGNTEAFF.